Listed here are 4 T cell receptor beta chains from one sample, sequenced in a study of neurological immune-mediated disorders. TCRdb re-called the 5' RACE reads with MiXCR, one entry per CDR3 protein. This table has about 84,000 distinct CDR3 sequences, 10% appearing once. Material for sequencing was PBMCs. These receptors were taken from a man aged 35 to 55 in good health.

This clonotype was recorded at least ten times. The gene calls are TRBV6-2 or TRBV6-3 and TRBJ1-1; D gene unclear. Germline values: CDR1 MNHEY, CDR2 SVGEGT. The CDR3 is made up of 13 amino acids. Between the trimmed V and J ends, which lost 6 bases and 1 base, there was a span of 9 bases. The CDR3 sequence: CASSLRQNTEAFF. The CDR3 DNA is TGTGCCAGCAGCTTAAGACAGAACACTGAAGCTTTCTTT.

This clonotype appeared many times. The chain is built from TRBV12-3 or TRBV12-4 and TRBJ2-5; 10 bases are a match to TRBD2. The CDR3 length is 16 residues. Trimming took 3 bases from V and 1 from J; bases not matched to a gene: 5. The CDR3 DNA is TGTGCCAGCAGTTTGTATCTAGCGGGGGCCCAAGAGACCCAGTACTTC. The encoded protein is CASSLYLAGAQETQYF.

This clonotype was found many times. In DNA, the CDR3 is TGCGCCAGCAGCTTGGCGCCTAGCGGCCAAGAGACCCAGTACTTC. Protein: CASSLAPSGQETQYF. The chain is built from TRBV5-1 and TRBJ2-5; 7 bases align to TRBD2. The trim removed 0 bases at V and 1 base at J, leaving 3 bases unmatched. CDR1 and CDR2 (germline): SGHRS, YFSETQ. This CDR3 contains 15 residues.

There are many counts of this clonotype. The rearrangement joins TRBV5-1 to TRBJ2-5; TRBD1 agrees at 8 bases. Germline loops: CDR1 SGHRS, CDR2 YFSETQ. CDR3 length: 14 residues. The trim removed 7 bases at V and 4 bases at J, leaving 9 bases unmatched. Written as DNA, the CDR3 is TGCGCCAGCCGCGGTACAGGGGGGAGAGAGACCCAGTACTTC. This sequence encodes CASRGTGGRETQYF.